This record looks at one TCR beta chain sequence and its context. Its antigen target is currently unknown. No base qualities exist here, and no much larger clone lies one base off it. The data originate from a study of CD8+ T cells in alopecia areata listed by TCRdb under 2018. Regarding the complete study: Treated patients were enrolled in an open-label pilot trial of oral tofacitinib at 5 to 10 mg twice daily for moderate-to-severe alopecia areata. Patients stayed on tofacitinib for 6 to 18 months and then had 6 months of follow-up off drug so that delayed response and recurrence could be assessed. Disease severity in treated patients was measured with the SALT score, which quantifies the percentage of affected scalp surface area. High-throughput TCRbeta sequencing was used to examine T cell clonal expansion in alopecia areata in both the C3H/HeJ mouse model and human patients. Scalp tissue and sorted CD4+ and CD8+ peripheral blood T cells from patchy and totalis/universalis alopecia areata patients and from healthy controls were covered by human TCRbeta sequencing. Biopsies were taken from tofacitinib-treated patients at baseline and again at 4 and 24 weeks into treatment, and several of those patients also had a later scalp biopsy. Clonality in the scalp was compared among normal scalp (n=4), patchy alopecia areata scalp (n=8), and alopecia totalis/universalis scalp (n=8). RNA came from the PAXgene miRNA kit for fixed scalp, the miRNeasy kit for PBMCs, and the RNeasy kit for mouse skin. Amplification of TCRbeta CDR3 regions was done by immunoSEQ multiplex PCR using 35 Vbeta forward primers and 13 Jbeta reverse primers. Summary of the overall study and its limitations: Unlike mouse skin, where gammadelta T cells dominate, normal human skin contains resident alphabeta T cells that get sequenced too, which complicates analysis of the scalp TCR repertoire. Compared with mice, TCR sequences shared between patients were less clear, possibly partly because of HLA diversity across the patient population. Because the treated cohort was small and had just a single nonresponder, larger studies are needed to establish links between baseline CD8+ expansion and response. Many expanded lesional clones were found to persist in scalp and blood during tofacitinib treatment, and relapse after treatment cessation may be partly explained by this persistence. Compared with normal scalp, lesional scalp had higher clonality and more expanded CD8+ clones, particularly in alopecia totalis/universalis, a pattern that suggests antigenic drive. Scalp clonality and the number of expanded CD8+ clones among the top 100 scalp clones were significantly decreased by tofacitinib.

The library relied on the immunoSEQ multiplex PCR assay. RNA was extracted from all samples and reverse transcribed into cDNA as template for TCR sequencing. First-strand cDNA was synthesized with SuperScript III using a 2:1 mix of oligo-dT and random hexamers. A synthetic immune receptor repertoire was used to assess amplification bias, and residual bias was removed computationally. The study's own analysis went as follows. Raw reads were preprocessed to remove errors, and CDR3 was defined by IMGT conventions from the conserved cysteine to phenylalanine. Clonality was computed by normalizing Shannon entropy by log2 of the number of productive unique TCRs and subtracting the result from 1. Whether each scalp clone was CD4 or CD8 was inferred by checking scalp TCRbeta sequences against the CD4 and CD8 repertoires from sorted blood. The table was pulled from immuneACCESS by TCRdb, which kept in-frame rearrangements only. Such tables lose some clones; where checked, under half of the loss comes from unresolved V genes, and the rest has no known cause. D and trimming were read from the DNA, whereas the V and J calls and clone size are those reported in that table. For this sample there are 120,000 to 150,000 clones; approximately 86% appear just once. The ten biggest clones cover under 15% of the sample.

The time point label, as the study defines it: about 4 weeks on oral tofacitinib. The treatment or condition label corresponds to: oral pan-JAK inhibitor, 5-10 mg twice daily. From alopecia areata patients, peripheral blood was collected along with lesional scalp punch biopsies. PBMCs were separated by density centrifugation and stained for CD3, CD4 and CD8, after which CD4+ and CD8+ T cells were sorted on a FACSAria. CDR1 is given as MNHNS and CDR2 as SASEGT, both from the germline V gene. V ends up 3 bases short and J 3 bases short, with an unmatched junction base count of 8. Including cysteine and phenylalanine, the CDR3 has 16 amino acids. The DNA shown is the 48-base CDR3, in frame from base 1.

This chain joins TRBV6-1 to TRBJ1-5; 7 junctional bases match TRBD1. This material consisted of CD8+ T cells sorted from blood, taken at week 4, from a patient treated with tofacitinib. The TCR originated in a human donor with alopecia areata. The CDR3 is CASSELRTGANQPQHF. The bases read TGTGCCAGCAGTGAGCTCCGAACAGGGGCCAATCAGCCCCAGCATTTT.